Listed below are T cell receptor beta chains from one sample, sequenced in a study of Graves' ophthalmopathy and Graves' hyperthyroidism. TCRdb re-called the multiplex PCR reads with MiXCR, one entry per CDR3 protein. The sample includes over a million distinct CDR3 sequences, about 35% of them seen just once. The specimen sequenced was peripheral blood or thyroid tissue (not recorded which). The receptors stem from an adult man with Graves' hyperthyroidism. CDR3s leave out the opening cysteine and the closing phenylalanine or tryptophan. The D gene is left open where the match is weak.

d_call,j_call,v_call,cdr3_aa
.,TRBJ1-3,TRBV29-1,SVGLNRVTGNTIY
.,TRBJ2-5,TRBV10-3,AISDRGIQETQY
.,TRBJ1-6,TRBV25-1,ASSGLTRQESHNSPLH
.,TRBJ1-5,TRBV7-2,ASTSGATSNQPQH
.,TRBJ1-3,TRBV7-2,ASSFGGYTIY
TRBD1,TRBJ1-4,TRBV7-2,ASGQATNEKLF
TRBD2,TRBJ2-5,TRBV7-8,ASSFRTSGRRETQY
TRBD1,TRBJ2-5,TRBV6-2/TRBV6-3,ATGQGVNQPQY
.,TRBJ1-2,TRBV7-2,ASSLDTSYGYT
.,TRBJ2-1,TRBV5-4,ASSFVRLGEQF
.,TRBJ2-7,TRBV20-1,SARDWDTSYEQY
.,TRBJ1-4,TRBV10-3,AISEAGARNEKLF
TRBD1,TRBJ2-7,TRBV20-1,SARDSGRRTGGDEQY
.,TRBJ2-7,TRBV12-5,ASSKSAQVTGYEQY
.,TRBJ2-2,TRBV10-3,AIRPAPRGELF
.,TRBJ1-5,TRBV10-3,ATSPSDIVNQPQH
TRBD2,TRBJ2-7,TRBV12-3/TRBV12-4,ASSFQTSAHEQY
TRBD2,TRBJ2-6,TRBV7-8,ASSLAGGYSGANVLT
.,TRBJ1-1,TRBV2,ASGFADTEAF
.,TRBJ1-3,TRBV7-8,ASSLQGLSSGNTIY
.,TRBJ2-7,TRBV2,ASSYSPTELPYEQY
TRBD1,TRBJ2-7,TRBV2,ASNLEMGQAREDEQY
TRBD1,TRBJ1-6,TRBV5-4,VSSNRDRGRNSPLH
.,TRBJ2-5,TRBV7-2,ASSLEVADTQY
.,TRBJ1-1,TRBV19,ASSRPDAEAF
.,TRBJ2-7,TRBV7-2,ASSSGGRVSGEQY
.,TRBJ2-5,TRBV20-1,SAKMWGETQY
.,TRBJ2-7,TRBV11-2,ASSPGASEQY
.,TRBJ2-7,TRBV2,ASSFRLGQGSYEQY
.,TRBJ1-5,TRBV2,ASSGRGQETQH
.,TRBJ2-5,TRBV5-1,ASREGDQETQY
.,TRBJ1-5,TRBV6-6,ASSLGTTTQPQH
TRBD1,TRBJ2-7,TRBV12-3/TRBV12-4,ASSWDSSREQY
.,TRBJ2-7,TRBV15,ATSRSAGPYEQY
TRBD1,TRBJ2-7,TRBV9,ASSATERGQGAEQY
.,TRBJ1-4,TRBV7-9,ASSADPTAEKLF
TRBD2,TRBJ2-7,TRBV12-3/TRBV12-4,ASNLSGNLDSYEQY
TRBD1,TRBJ2-2,TRBV7-8,ASSKTGVGTGELF
TRBD1,TRBJ1-2,TRBV7-2,ATKSGQVAGNT
TRBD1,TRBJ1-5,TRBV24-1,ATTTGDNQPQH
TRBD1,TRBJ1-5,TRBV7-7,ASGGQENQPQH
.,TRBJ2-7,TRBV9,ASSVAQGQKQY
.,TRBJ2-7,TRBV10-3,AISEGRRQVTYEQY
.,TRBJ1-1,TRBV6-5,ASTYGGVGDTEAF
TRBD2,TRBJ2-5,TRBV29-1,SGRSGGGYQETQY
.,TRBJ2-7,TRBV7-8,ASLGGAVEQY
.,TRBJ2-2,TRBV5-8,ASSLEGRGDTGELF
.,TRBJ2-1,TRBV9,ASSPGSEQF
TRBD1,TRBJ1-4,TRBV12-3/TRBV12-4,ASMPTGRNEKLF
.,TRBJ1-1,TRBV7-2,ASSSEQGIAEAF
.,TRBJ2-7,TRBV20-1,SAPRGRTYEQY
.,TRBJ2-7,TRBV30,AWSGVYEQY